These T cell receptor beta chains were read from a single sample in a study of OX40 agonist ivuxolimab in advanced cancers. Sequencing used immunoSEQ multiplex PCR; TCRdb keeps in-frame clones, though not all of them. The sample comprises 70,000 or so clones, roughly 90% of which are singletons, and under 10% rests with the top ten. Sequences were derived from CD4+ or CD8+ T cells sorted from blood, sampled in a trial of the OX40 agonist ivuxolimab. The receptor source for this set is an adult with an advanced solid tumor such as melanoma, head and neck, liver or kidney cancer. Both conserved end residues are part of each CDR3. The D gene is left open where the match is weak. Clone size, where shown, is once, few, many, or a class for clones that have expanded.

v_gene: TRBV9; d_gene: NA; abundance: NA; j_gene: TRBJ1-2; CDR3aa: CASSVSDRQNLFDYGYTF; CDR3nt: TGTGCCAGCAGCGTATCGGACAGACAAAACCTCTTTGACTATGGCTACACCTTC
v_gene: TRBV6-4; d_gene: NA; abundance: NA; j_gene: TRBJ2-6; CDR3aa: CASSDSKAGANVLTF; CDR3nt: TGTGCCAGCAGTGACTCGAAGGCTGGGGCCAACGTCCTGACTTTC
v_gene: TRBV18; d_gene: TRBD1; abundance: NA; j_gene: TRBJ2-7; CDR3aa: CASSPGQGGFESYEQYF; CDR3nt: TGTGCCAGCTCACCGGGACAGGGGGGCTTTGAATCCTACGAGCAGTACTTC
v_gene: TRBV6-1; d_gene: NA; abundance: once; j_gene: TRBJ1-3; CDR3aa: CASRPLRGGGNTIYF; CDR3nt: TGTGCCAGCAGGCCCCTGAGGGGTGGAGGAAACACCATATATTTT
v_gene: TRBV30; d_gene: TRBD2; abundance: once; j_gene: TRBJ2-3; CDR3aa: CAWSPGGTQYF; CDR3nt: TGTGCCTGGAGTCCGGGGGGTACGCAGTATTTT
v_gene: TRBV14; d_gene: NA; abundance: NA; j_gene: TRBJ2-1; CDR3aa: CASSLAAYNEQFF; CDR3nt: TGTGCCAGCAGCCTAGCGGCTTACAATGAGCAGTTCTTC
v_gene: TRBV5-1; d_gene: NA; abundance: NA; j_gene: TRBJ1-1; CDR3aa: CASSFEGLFAEAFF; CDR3nt: TGCGCCAGCAGCTTCGAAGGTTTATTTGCTGAAGCTTTCTTT
v_gene: TRBV30; d_gene: NA; abundance: NA; j_gene: TRBJ1-1; CDR3aa: CAWSVLKASEAFF; CDR3nt: TGTGCCTGGAGTGTACTAAAGGCGTCAGAAGCTTTCTTT
v_gene: TRBV27; d_gene: TRBD1; abundance: NA; j_gene: TRBJ2-7; CDR3aa: CASSLDRGQNEQYF; CDR3nt: TGTGCCAGCAGTTTGGACAGGGGGCAGAACGAGCAGTACTTC
v_gene: TRBV6-1; d_gene: TRBD1; abundance: once; j_gene: TRBJ1-2; CDR3aa: CASSPTGDGYTF; CDR3nt: TGTGCCAGCAGCCCCACAGGGGATGGCTACACCTTC